The rows below give T cell receptor beta chains drawn from one sample of a study of blood T cell repertoires in COVID-19. TCRdb keeps only in-frame clones here, not all; method: immunoSEQ multiplex PCR. The repertoire holds about 280,000 clones, with over 80% as singletons. Sequencing input: PBMCs or T cells enriched from blood (not recorded which). The receptor set was obtained from a woman aged 30 to 39 with acute COVID-19. Both conserved end residues are part of each CDR3. D genes are given only for firm matches. Clone size is given for some rows only: seen once, a few or many times, or a class if the clone is expanded.

v_call	clone_size	d_call	j_call	cdr3_nt	cdr3_aa
TRBV25-1	.	.	TRBJ1-1	TGTGCCAGCCAAGGAGGGTCCTCCACTGAAGCTTTCTTT	CASQGGSSTEAFF
TRBV4-3	few	TRBD2	TRBJ2-1	TGCGCCAGCAGCCAAGATGTGGCTAGCGGGAGGGCCAATGAGCAGTTCTTC	CASSQDVASGRANEQFF
TRBV2	.	.	TRBJ1-2	TGTGCCAGTGTCCGGGAAAAGAACTATGGCTACACCTTC	CASVREKNYGYTF
TRBV5-1	.	.	TRBJ2-1	TGCGCCAGCAGGGGGAGCAGCTCCTACAATGAGCAGTTCTTC	CASRGSSSYNEQFF
TRBV24-1	.	TRBD1	TRBJ2-3	TGTGCCACCAGTGAACCCGGGCGGACAGGGGCAGATACGCAGTATTTT	CATSEPGRTGADTQYF
TRBV5-1	.	TRBD2	TRBJ2-5	TGCGCCAGCAGCTTGGGTCATCCGGGACTAGCGGAGACCCAGTACTTC	CASSLGHPGLAETQYF
TRBV11-2	.	.	TRBJ1-5	TGTGCCAGCAGCTTATTTTCGGGTCAGCCCCAGCATTTT	CASSLFSGQPQHF
TRBV7-8	.	.	TRBJ1-4	TGTGCCAGCAGCTTATTAGATGAAAAACTGTTTTTT	CASSLLDEKLFF
TRBV2	.	.	TRBJ2-6	TGTGCCAGACAGGTGACTGGGGCCAACGTCCTGACTTTC	CARQVTGANVLTF
TRBV5-1	.	TRBD2	TRBJ2-7	TGCGCCAGCAGCTTCCGACTAGCGGGAGATCCCGAGCAGTACTTC	CASSFRLAGDPEQYF
TRBV19	.	TRBD1	TRBJ2-3	TGTGCCAGTAGTAAAGGAGACAGGGGGCAGGGCACAGATACGCAGTATTTT	CASSKGDRGQGTDTQYF
TRBV28	.	.	TRBJ2-2	TGTGCCAGCAGCGACCGGACAGTGACTAACACCGGGGAGCTGTTTTTT	CASSDRTVTNTGELFF
TRBV9	.	TRBD2	TRBJ2-7	TGTGCCAGCAGCGGGACTAGCGGCTACGAGCAGTACTTC	CASSGTSGYEQYF
TRBV11-2	.	TRBD2	TRBJ2-7	TGTGCCAGCAGCATGGGACTAGAACTTATAGAGCAGTACTTC	CASSMGLELIEQYF
TRBV27	.	.	TRBJ2-2	TGTGCCAGCAGTCTAGGTTCCGGGGAGCTGTTTTTT	CASSLGSGELFF
TRBV15	.	.	TRBJ1-3	TGTGCCACCAGCAGAGATAGGGGGGGCTCTGGAAACACCATATATTTT	CATSRDRGGSGNTIYF
TRBV19	.	TRBD1	TRBJ2-2	TGTGCCAGTAGTAAGCTGGGGACAGGGCTTACCGGGGAGCTGTTTTTT	CASSKLGTGLTGELFF
TRBV30	.	TRBD2	TRBJ2-7	TGTGCCTGGAGAGCGGGAGGGCTGGCCGAGCAGTACTTC	CAWRAGGLAEQYF
TRBV28	once	.	TRBJ2-7	TGTGCCAGCAGGTCACCCGGGGGAACCTACGAGCAGTACTTC	CASRSPGGTYEQYF
TRBV10-2	.	TRBD2	TRBJ2-7	TGCGCCAGCAGTGGACTAGCGGGAGGGGAAGAGCAGTACTTC	CASSGLAGGEEQYF
TRBV5-1	.	TRBD2	TRBJ2-3	TGCGCCAGCAGCTTGGGCGGGAGGGCCGTAATCACAGATACGCAGTATTTT	CASSLGGRAVITDTQYF
TRBV6-5	.	TRBD1	TRBJ2-1	TGTGCCAGCAGTTACGGACAGGGGGCAGGGGAGCAGTTCTTC	CASSYGQGAGEQFF
TRBV9	.	TRBD2	TRBJ2-7	TGTGCCAGCAGCGTAGGAGGGACTAGCGTTTACGAGCAGTACTTC	CASSVGGTSVYEQYF
TRBV5-1	.	.	TRBJ1-2	TGCGCCAGCAGCTCCCTGGGGAGGGACTCTAACTATGGCTACACCTTC	CASSSLGRDSNYGYTF
TRBV29-1	.	.	TRBJ1-2	TGCAGCGTTGAAGACAGGCGCTATGGCTACACCTTC	CSVEDRRYGYTF
TRBV7-9	.	.	TRBJ1-3	TGTGCCAGCAGGGCAGTGGGAGGGAGCCCCCACTCTGGAAACACCATATATTTT	CASRAVGGSPHSGNTIYF
TRBV7-9	.	.	TRBJ2-2	TGTGCCAGCAGCTTAGGGGTCGCAGGGGCGAACACCGGGGAGCTGTTTTTT	CASSLGVAGANTGELFF
TRBV9	.	TRBD1	TRBJ2-7	TGTGCCAGCAGCGAACCGGGACAGGGCAACGAGCAGTACTTC	CASSEPGQGNEQYF
TRBV19	.	.	TRBJ2-1	TGTGCCAGTAGTATACCCCAATACAATGAGCAGTTCTTC	CASSIPQYNEQFF
TRBV27	.	TRBD1	TRBJ2-4	TGTGCCAGCACCAACAGGGGGAAAAACATTCAGTACTTC	CASTNRGKNIQYF
TRBV15	.	TRBD2	TRBJ2-1	TGTGCCACCAGCACGGGGGAGGCGGGAGGACCTCGGGATGAGCAGTTCTTC	CATSTGEAGGPRDEQFF
TRBV2	.	TRBD2	TRBJ2-3	TGTGCCAGCAGTAATTTTTTTCCTAGCGGGATAGGCACAGATACGCAGTATTTT	CASSNFFPSGIGTDTQYF
TRBV25-1	.	.	TRBJ1-2	TGTGCCAGCAGTGAATATGCTGGGAGCGGTAACTATGGCTACACCTTC	CASSEYAGSGNYGYTF
TRBV6-1	few	TRBD1	TRBJ2-3	TGTGCCAGCAAAGACCCGGGACAGGGGCCAGATACGCAGTATTTT	CASKDPGQGPDTQYF
TRBV5-1	.	.	TRBJ2-3	TGCGCCAGCAGGGACAGTTTCACAGATACGCAGTATTTT	CASRDSFTDTQYF
TRBV27	once	.	TRBJ2-2	TGTGCCAGCAGTTTAATTGAGTATCCAGCCCCCGGGGGAGGCGGGGAGCTGTTTTTT	CASSLIEYPAPGGGGELFF
TRBV4-1	.	.	TRBJ2-7	TGCGCCAGCAGCCAACTACGGGGGTACGAGCAGTACTTC	CASSQLRGYEQYF
TRBV19	.	TRBD1	TRBJ1-3	TGTGCCAGTAGTGCAACGGGACAGCTCTCTGGAAACACCATATATTTT	CASSATGQLSGNTIYF
TRBV19	.	TRBD2	TRBJ2-3	TGTGCCAGTAGTATAGACCCGGGACTAGGGGCTGGCACAGATACGCAGTATTTT	CASSIDPGLGAGTDTQYF
TRBV5-6	.	.	TRBJ1-5	TGTGCCAGCAGCCTGGGGGCCGGGGGGTCTTTAGGCAATCAGCCCCAGCATTTT	CASSLGAGGSLGNQPQHF
TRBV4-3	.	TRBD2	TRBJ2-3	TGCGCCAGCAGCCAAGGTAGCGGGAGGTTTAACGCAGATACGCAGTATTTT	CASSQGSGRFNADTQYF
TRBV28	.	.	TRBJ2-2	TGTGCCAGCAGCAGGAGGCTCGGGGAGCTGTTTTTT	CASSRRLGELFF
TRBV2	.	.	TRBJ1-2	TGTGCCAGCAGTGATCCAGGGGGCTACACCTTC	CASSDPGGYTF
TRBV27	.	.	TRBJ2-3	TGTGCCAGCAGTAGAGGCGAGGAGACAGATACGCAGTATTTT	CASSRGEETDTQYF
TRBV28	.	.	TRBJ2-2	TGTGCCAGCAGTTTATGGCAGGTCGGCACCGGGGAGCTGTTTTTT	CASSLWQVGTGELFF
TRBV5-4	once	TRBD2	TRBJ2-5	TGTGCCAGCAGCCCGGGTAGCGGGAGGGTTGTTGAGACCCAGTACTTC	CASSPGSGRVVETQYF
TRBV12-3/TRBV12-4	.	TRBD1	TRBJ1-1	TGTGCCAGCAGTTTGGAGACAGGGCAGACGGCTTTCTTT	CASSLETGQTAFF
TRBV10-2	.	.	TRBJ2-7	TGCGCCAGCAGCCAGATCTACGAGCAGTACTTC	CASSQIYEQYF
TRBV28	.	TRBD2	TRBJ2-7	TGTGCCAGCAGTACACAACTAGCGTATCATTCCGAGCAGTACTTC	CASSTQLAYHSEQYF
TRBV28	.	TRBD1	TRBJ1-1	TGTGCCAGCAGTCCCCCCCGACAGGGCAACACTGAAGCTTTCTTT	CASSPPRQGNTEAFF
TRBV7-8	.	TRBD2	TRBJ2-3	TGTGCCAGCAGCTTAGGGGCTAGCGGCCAGAGCACAGATACGCAGTATTTT	CASSLGASGQSTDTQYF
TRBV30	.	TRBD2	TRBJ2-3	TGTGCCTACACAGGACTAGTGGTAGATACGCAGTATTTT	CAYTGLVVDTQYF
TRBV3-1/TRBV3-2	.	.	TRBJ2-3	TGTGCCAGCAGCCAAGTAACAAACCTAGGCACAGATACGCAGTATTTT	CASSQVTNLGTDTQYF
TRBV5-6	.	TRBD2	TRBJ2-4	TGTGCCAGCAGCTTGGTGGGTAGCGGGAGTGGGGCGGCCAAAAACATTCAGTACTTC	CASSLVGSGSGAAKNIQYF
TRBV18	.	TRBD1	TRBJ2-5	TGTGCCAGCTCATCGGACCTACAGGGGGGACAAGAGACCCAGTACTTC	CASSSDLQGGQETQYF
TRBV19	.	.	TRBJ2-6	TGTGCCAGTCACCGCCCAGGGGTCTCTGGGGCCAACGTCCTGACTTTC	CASHRPGVSGANVLTF